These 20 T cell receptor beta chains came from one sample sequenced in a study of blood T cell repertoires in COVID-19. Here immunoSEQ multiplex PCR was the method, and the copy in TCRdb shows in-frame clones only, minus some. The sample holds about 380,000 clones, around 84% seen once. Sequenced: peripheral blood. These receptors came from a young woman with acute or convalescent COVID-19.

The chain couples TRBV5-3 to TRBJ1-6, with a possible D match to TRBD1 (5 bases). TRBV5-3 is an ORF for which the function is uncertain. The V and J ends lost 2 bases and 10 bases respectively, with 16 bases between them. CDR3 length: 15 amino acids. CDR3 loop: CARSFNDRGKSPLHF. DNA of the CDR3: TGTGCCAGAAGCTTTAATGACAGAGGAAAGTCACCCCTCCACTTT.

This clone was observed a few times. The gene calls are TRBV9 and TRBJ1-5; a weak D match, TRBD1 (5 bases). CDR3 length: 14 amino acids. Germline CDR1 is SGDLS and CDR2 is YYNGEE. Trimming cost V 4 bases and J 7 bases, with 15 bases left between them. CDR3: CASSSTGGGQPQHF. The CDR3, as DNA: TGTGCCAGCAGCTCCACGGGGGGTGGACAGCCCCAGCATTTT.

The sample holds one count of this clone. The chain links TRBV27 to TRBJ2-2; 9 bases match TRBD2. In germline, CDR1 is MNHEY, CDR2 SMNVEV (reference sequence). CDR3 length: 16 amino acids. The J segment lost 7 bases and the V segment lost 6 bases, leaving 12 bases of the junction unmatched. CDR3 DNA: TGTGCCAGCAGGGTACTTAGCGGGAGCCCGGTCGGGGAGCTGTTTTTT. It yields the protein CASRVLSGSPVGELFF.

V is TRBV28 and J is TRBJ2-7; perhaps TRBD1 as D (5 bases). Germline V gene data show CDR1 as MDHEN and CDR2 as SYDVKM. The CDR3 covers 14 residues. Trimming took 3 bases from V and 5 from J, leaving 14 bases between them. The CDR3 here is CASSFGQGKNEQYF. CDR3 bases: TGTGCCAGCAGTTTCGGGCAGGGTAAGAACGAGCAGTACTTC.

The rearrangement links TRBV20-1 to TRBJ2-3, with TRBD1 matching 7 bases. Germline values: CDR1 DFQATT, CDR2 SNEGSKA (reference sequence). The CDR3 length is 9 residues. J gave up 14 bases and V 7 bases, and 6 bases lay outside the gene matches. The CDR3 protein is CSGERDRYF. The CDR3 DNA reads TGCAGTGGTGAGAGGGACAGGTATTTT.

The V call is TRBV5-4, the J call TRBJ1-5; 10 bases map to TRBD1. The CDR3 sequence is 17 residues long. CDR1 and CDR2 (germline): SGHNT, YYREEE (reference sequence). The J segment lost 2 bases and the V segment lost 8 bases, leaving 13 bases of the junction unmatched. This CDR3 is CAREGTGELFGNQPQHF. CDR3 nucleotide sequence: TGTGCCAGAGAGGGGACAGGGGAATTATTTGGCAATCAGCCCCAGCATTTT.

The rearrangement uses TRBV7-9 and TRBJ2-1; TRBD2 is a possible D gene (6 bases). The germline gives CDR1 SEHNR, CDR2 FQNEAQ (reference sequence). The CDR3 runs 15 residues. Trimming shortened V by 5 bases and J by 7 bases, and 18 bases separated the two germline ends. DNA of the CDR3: TGTGCCAGCAGCCGAGCGGGTGGAATTATTAATGAGCAGTTCTTC. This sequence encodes CASSRAGGIINEQFF.

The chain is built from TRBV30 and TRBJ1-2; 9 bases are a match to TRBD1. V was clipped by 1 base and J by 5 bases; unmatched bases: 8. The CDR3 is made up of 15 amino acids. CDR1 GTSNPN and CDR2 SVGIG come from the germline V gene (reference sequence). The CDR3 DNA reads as TGTGCCTGGAGTGCGGACAGGGGATTGTATTATGGCTACACCTTC. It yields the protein CAWSADRGLYYGYTF. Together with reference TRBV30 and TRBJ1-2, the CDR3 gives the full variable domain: SQTIHQWPATLVQPVGSPLSLECTVEGTSNPNLYWYRQAAGRGLQLLFYSVGIGQISSEVPQNLSASRPQDRQFILSSKKLLLSDSGFYLCAWSADRGLYYGYTFGSGTRLTVV.

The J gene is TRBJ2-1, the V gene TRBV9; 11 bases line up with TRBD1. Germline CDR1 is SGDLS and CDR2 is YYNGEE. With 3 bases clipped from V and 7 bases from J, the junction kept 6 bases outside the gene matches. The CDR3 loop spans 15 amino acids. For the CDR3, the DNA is TGTGCCAGCAGCGAGGACAGGGGGCGCTTTAATGAGCAGTTCTTC. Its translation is CASSEDRGRFNEQFF.

The CDR3 is CASSPLRQGGPPLHF. The CDR3 bases are TGTGCCAGCTCCCCGTTGAGACAGGGAGGTCCACCCCTCCACTTT. The chain links TRBV27 to TRBJ1-6; 7 bases are shared with TRBD1. The CDR3 has 15 amino acids. J gave up 11 bases and V 8 bases, and 15 bases lay outside the gene matches. Germline-derived CDR1 and CDR2 are MNHEY and SMNVEV (reference sequence).

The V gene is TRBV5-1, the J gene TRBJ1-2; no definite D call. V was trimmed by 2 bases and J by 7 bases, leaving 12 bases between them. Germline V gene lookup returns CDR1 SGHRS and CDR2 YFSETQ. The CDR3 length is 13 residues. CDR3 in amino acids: CASSFGETSGYTF. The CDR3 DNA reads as TGCGCCAGCAGCTTCGGGGAAACTAGTGGCTACACCTTC.

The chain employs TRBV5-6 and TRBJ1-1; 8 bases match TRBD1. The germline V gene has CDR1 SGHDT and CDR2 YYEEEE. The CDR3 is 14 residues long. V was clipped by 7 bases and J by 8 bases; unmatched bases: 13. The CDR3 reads CASQGAILSAEAFF. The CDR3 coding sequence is TGTGCCAGCCAGGGGGCTATCCTGTCGGCGGAAGCTTTCTTT. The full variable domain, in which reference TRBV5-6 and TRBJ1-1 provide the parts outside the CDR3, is DAGVTQSPTHLIKTRGQQVTLRCSPKSGHDTVSWYQQALGQGPQFIFQYYEEEERQRGNFPDRFSGHQFPNYSSELNVNALLLGDSALYLCASQGAILSAEAFFGQGTRLTVV.

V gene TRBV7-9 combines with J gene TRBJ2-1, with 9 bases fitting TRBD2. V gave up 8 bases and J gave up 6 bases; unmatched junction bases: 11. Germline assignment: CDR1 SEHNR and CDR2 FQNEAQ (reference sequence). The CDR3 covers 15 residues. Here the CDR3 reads CASSMGAGGGNEQFF. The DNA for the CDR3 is TGTGCCAGCTCCATGGGAGCGGGAGGAGGCAATGAGCAGTTCTTC.

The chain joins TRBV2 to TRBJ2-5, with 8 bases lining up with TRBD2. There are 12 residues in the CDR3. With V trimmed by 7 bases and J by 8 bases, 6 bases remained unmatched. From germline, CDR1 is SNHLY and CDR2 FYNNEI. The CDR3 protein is CASTGGPGTQYF. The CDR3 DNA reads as TGTGCCAGCACGGGGGGGCCGGGAACCCAGTACTTC. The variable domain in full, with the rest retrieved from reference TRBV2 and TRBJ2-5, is EPEVTQTPSHQVTQMGQEVILRCVPISNHLYFYWYRQILGQKVEFLVSFYNNEISEKSEIFDDQFSVERPDGSNFTLKIRSTKLEDSAMYFCASTGGPGTQYFGPGTRLLVL.

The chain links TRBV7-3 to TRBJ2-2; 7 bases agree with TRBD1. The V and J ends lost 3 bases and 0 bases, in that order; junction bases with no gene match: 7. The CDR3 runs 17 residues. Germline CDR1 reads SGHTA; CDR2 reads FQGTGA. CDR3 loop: CASSFLGGPSNTGELFF. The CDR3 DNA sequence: TGTGCCAGCAGCTTTCTAGGGGGCCCATCGAACACCGGGGAGCTGTTTTTT.

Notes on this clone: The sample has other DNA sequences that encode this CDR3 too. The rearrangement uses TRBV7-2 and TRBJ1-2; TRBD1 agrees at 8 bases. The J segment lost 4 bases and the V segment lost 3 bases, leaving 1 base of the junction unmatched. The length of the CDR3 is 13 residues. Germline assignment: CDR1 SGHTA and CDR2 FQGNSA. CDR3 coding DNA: TGTGCCAGCAGCTTCGGGACAGGCTATGGCTACACCTTC. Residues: CASSFGTGYGYTF.

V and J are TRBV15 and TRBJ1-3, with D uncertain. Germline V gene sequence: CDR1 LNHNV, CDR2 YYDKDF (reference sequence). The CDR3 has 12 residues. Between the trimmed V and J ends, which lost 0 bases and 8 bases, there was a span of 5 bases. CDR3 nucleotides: TGTGCCACCAGCAGAGATAGTGACACCATATATTTT. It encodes CATSRDSDTIYF.

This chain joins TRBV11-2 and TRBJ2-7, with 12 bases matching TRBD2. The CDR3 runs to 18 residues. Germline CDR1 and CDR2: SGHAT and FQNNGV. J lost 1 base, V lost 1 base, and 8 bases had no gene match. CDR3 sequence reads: CASSLVLAGGLRSYEQYF. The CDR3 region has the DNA TGTGCCAGCAGCTTAGTCCTAGCGGGGGGGCTTAGGTCCTACGAGCAGTACTTC.

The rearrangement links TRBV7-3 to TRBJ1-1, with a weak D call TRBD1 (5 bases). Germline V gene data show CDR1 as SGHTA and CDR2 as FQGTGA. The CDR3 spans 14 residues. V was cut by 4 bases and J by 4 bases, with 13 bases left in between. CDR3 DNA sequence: TGTGCCAGCAGCTCAGGGTCCTCGGGCACTGAAGCTTTCTTT. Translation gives CASSSGSSGTEAFF.

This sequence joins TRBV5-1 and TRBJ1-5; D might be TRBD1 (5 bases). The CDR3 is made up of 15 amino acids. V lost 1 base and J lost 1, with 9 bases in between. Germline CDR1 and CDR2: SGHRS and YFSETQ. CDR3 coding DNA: TGCGCCAGCAGCTTGTACGGGGGGAGCAATCAGCCCCAGCATTTT. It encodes CASSLYGGSNQPQHF.